Listed below are T cell receptor beta chains from one sample, sequenced in a study of T cell responses to AZD1222 COVID-19 vaccine. The protocol was immunoSEQ multiplex PCR, while the TCRdb copy is restricted to in-frame clones and leaves out a portion. Seen here are tens of thousands of clones, around three quarters observed once, and the top ten hold 3% to 4%. Sequencing used peripheral blood, obtained 28 days after the second AZD1222 dose. Every receptor here comes from an adult who received the AZD1222 COVID-19 vaccine. The CDR3 runs from the conserved cysteine through the conserved F or W. A D gene is named only where the DNA matches it firmly. The size of a clone is reported for some rows only, either as once, few or many, or as a class for expanded clones.

TRBV5-1,-,-,TRBJ1-6,TGCGCCAGCAGCTTGGACAACAGCGGTAATTCACCCCTCCACTTT,CASSLDNSGNSPLHF
TRBV11-3,-,TRBD1,TRBJ2-7,TGTGCCAGCAGCAGACAGGGGGCGCAGGGAGAGCAGTACTTC,CASSRQGAQGEQYF
TRBV4-3,-,TRBD1,TRBJ1-2,TGCGCCAGCAGCCATGAGGGACAGGGGGACTATGGCTACACCTTC,CASSHEGQGDYGYTF
TRBV19,once,-,TRBJ1-2,TGTGCCAGTAGGGTGGACGGAGGGGTCGGCTACACCTTC,CASRVDGGVGYTF
TRBV7-8,-,-,TRBJ1-2,TGTGCCAGCAGCTTAGCCCCCGACGGAGCCGCTAACTATGGCTACACCTTC,CASSLAPDGAANYGYTF
TRBV24-1,-,TRBD2,TRBJ2-7,TGTGCCACCAGCGGGGGGGTAGGCTACGAGCAGTACTTC,CATSGGVGYEQYF
TRBV5-1,-,-,TRBJ1-1,TGCGCCAGCAGCTTGAAAGGTAACATGAACACTGAAGCTTTCTTT,CASSLKGNMNTEAFF
TRBV11-2,few,-,TRBJ2-3,TGTGCCAGCAGCTTAGCGGGGGGCACAGATACGCAGTATTTT,CASSLAGGTDTQYF
TRBV6-5,once,-,TRBJ1-1,TGTGCCAGCAGACGGGACACTGAAGCTTTCTTT,CASRRDTEAFF
TRBV27,-,-,TRBJ1-6,TGTGCCAGCAGGGCCGAAGCGTCGCGAGGCCCGAATTCACCCCTCCACTTT,CASRAEASRGPNSPLHF
TRBV30,few,TRBD1,TRBJ1-4,TGTGCCTGGAGTCCCGGGACAGGGAGTGAAAAACTGTTTTTT,CAWSPGTGSEKLFF
TRBV14,-,-,TRBJ1-5,TGTGCCAGCAGCCAAGAAGAAGGAAGCCCCCAGCATTTT,CASSQEEGSPQHF
TRBV29-1,-,-,TRBJ1-2,TGCAGCGCCGCCAGAACAGGGCGAGGGTATGGCTACACCTTC,CSAARTGRGYGYTF
TRBV3-1/TRBV3-2,-,TRBD1,TRBJ2-7,TGTGCCAGCAGCCAAGCCTCGGACAGGGCCTACGAGCAGTACTTC,CASSQASDRAYEQYF
TRBV7-2,-,TRBD1,TRBJ1-2,TGTGCCAGCAGCCCGCAGACAGGGTCGGAAGGCTACACCTTC,CASSPQTGSEGYTF
TRBV6-2/TRBV6-3,-,-,TRBJ2-5,TGTGCCAGCAGTTACTTCGGGACCCCCCTGGGAGAGACCCAGTACTTC,CASSYFGTPLGETQYF
TRBV29-1,-,TRBD1,TRBJ2-7,TGCAGCGCCCGGACAGGGGCCTCCTACGAGCAGTACTTC,CSARTGASYEQYF
TRBV10-1,once,-,TRBJ2-1,TGCGCCAGCAGTGAAACGCAGGGCTACAATGAGCAGTTCTTC,CASSETQGYNEQFF
TRBV7-9,few,-,TRBJ1-4,TGTGCCAGCAGCCGGACTTCAAGAGGTGAAAAACTGTTTTTT,CASSRTSRGEKLFF
TRBV28,-,-,TRBJ1-5,TGTGCCAGCAGAGCCCCGGACAGCTACAATCAGCCCCAGCATTTT,CASRAPDSYNQPQHF
TRBV29-1,once,TRBD2,TRBJ2-3,TGCAGCGTTGACCTAGCGGGGGGGACAGATACGCAGTATTTT,CSVDLAGGTDTQYF
TRBV3-1/TRBV3-2,few,TRBD1,TRBJ1-5,TGTGCCAGCAGCATCGGACAGGACAATCAGCCCCAGCATTTT,CASSIGQDNQPQHF
TRBV28,-,-,TRBJ1-2,TGTGCCAGCAGTCAGGGGTTTCCCTATGGCTACACCTTC,CASSQGFPYGYTF
TRBV9,-,TRBD2,TRBJ2-3,TGTGCCAGCAGCGTAGGACTAGCGGGGTACACAGATACGCAGTATTTT,CASSVGLAGYTDTQYF
TRBV7-9,-,-,TRBJ2-6,TGTGCCAGCAGCTTAACAGGGGGGGCCAACGTCCTGACTTTC,CASSLTGGANVLTF
TRBV28,few,TRBD1,TRBJ1-6,TGTGCCAGCAGCCGCCAACAGGGGCCCCTCCACTTT,CASSRQQGPLHF
TRBV7-3,-,-,TRBJ2-3,TGTGCCAGCAGCCCCCACCGTCAGACAGATACGCAGTATTTT,CASSPHRQTDTQYF
TRBV11-3,few,-,TRBJ1-2,TGTGCCAGCAGCTTAGGCCCGGCCCGGGACGGAACCTACACCTTC,CASSLGPARDGTYTF
TRBV28,-,-,TRBJ1-3,TGTGCCAGCAGTTTAGGTCCGGGACTCGGAAACACCATATATTTT,CASSLGPGLGNTIYF
TRBV2,-,TRBD2,TRBJ2-2,TGTGCCAGCAGTGAGAGGACTAGAGGTACCGGGGAGCTGTTTTTT,CASSERTRGTGELFF